The sequence of this T cell receptor (beta chain) was determined in a study of T cell repertoires in cytomegalovirus infection. Study-wide background: Peptides in the study included HLA-C-restricted and HLA-B-restricted CMV epitopes. CMV infection plus the matching HLA type was flagged by public TCR beta signatures. General observations from the study: Cumulative public TCR beta family frequency identified carriers of CMV plus the relevant HLA. Within the response measured ex vivo, HLA-C-restricted CMV-specific TCR beta clonotypes were dominant.

TCRdb re-called the reads through MiXCR, storing one row per CDR3 protein. The data hold around 710,000 distinct CDR3 sequences, with roughly 28% observed a single time. Notes on this clonotype: The antigen is undetermined.

This CDR3 contains 14 residues. Between the trimmed V and J ends, which lost 2 bases and 3 bases, there was a span of 7 bases. Germline assignment: CDR1 SNHLY and CDR2 FYNNEI. The chain joins TRBV2 to TRBJ2-2; D is unresolved. This TCR was recovered from a human donor in good health (CMV status not recorded). Some clones in this sample may be carry-over from other donors' samples. The sequences come from cultured CD8+ T cells from PBMCs, collected from culture after CMV antigen stimulation. CDR3 sequence reads: CASSERQHTGELFF. In nucleotides, the CDR3 is TGTGCCAGCAGTGAACGACAACACACCGGGGAGCTGTTTTTT.